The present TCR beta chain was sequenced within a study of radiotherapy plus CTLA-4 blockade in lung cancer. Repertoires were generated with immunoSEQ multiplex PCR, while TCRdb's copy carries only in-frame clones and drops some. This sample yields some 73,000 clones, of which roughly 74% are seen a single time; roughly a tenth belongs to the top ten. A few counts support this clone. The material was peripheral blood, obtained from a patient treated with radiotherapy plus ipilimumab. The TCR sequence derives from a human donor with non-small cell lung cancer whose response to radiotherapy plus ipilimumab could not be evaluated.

CDR3 region: CASSITGTGARETQYF. CDR3 bases: TGTGCCAGCAGCATAACCGGGACAGGGGCGAGGGAGACCCAGTACTTC. This sequence joins TRBV11-1 and TRBJ2-5, with TRBD1 matching over 10 bases. With V trimmed by 5 bases and J by 5 bases, 11 bases remained unmatched. Per the germline V gene, CDR1 is SGHAT and CDR2 is FQDESV (reference sequence). This CDR3 contains 16 residues.